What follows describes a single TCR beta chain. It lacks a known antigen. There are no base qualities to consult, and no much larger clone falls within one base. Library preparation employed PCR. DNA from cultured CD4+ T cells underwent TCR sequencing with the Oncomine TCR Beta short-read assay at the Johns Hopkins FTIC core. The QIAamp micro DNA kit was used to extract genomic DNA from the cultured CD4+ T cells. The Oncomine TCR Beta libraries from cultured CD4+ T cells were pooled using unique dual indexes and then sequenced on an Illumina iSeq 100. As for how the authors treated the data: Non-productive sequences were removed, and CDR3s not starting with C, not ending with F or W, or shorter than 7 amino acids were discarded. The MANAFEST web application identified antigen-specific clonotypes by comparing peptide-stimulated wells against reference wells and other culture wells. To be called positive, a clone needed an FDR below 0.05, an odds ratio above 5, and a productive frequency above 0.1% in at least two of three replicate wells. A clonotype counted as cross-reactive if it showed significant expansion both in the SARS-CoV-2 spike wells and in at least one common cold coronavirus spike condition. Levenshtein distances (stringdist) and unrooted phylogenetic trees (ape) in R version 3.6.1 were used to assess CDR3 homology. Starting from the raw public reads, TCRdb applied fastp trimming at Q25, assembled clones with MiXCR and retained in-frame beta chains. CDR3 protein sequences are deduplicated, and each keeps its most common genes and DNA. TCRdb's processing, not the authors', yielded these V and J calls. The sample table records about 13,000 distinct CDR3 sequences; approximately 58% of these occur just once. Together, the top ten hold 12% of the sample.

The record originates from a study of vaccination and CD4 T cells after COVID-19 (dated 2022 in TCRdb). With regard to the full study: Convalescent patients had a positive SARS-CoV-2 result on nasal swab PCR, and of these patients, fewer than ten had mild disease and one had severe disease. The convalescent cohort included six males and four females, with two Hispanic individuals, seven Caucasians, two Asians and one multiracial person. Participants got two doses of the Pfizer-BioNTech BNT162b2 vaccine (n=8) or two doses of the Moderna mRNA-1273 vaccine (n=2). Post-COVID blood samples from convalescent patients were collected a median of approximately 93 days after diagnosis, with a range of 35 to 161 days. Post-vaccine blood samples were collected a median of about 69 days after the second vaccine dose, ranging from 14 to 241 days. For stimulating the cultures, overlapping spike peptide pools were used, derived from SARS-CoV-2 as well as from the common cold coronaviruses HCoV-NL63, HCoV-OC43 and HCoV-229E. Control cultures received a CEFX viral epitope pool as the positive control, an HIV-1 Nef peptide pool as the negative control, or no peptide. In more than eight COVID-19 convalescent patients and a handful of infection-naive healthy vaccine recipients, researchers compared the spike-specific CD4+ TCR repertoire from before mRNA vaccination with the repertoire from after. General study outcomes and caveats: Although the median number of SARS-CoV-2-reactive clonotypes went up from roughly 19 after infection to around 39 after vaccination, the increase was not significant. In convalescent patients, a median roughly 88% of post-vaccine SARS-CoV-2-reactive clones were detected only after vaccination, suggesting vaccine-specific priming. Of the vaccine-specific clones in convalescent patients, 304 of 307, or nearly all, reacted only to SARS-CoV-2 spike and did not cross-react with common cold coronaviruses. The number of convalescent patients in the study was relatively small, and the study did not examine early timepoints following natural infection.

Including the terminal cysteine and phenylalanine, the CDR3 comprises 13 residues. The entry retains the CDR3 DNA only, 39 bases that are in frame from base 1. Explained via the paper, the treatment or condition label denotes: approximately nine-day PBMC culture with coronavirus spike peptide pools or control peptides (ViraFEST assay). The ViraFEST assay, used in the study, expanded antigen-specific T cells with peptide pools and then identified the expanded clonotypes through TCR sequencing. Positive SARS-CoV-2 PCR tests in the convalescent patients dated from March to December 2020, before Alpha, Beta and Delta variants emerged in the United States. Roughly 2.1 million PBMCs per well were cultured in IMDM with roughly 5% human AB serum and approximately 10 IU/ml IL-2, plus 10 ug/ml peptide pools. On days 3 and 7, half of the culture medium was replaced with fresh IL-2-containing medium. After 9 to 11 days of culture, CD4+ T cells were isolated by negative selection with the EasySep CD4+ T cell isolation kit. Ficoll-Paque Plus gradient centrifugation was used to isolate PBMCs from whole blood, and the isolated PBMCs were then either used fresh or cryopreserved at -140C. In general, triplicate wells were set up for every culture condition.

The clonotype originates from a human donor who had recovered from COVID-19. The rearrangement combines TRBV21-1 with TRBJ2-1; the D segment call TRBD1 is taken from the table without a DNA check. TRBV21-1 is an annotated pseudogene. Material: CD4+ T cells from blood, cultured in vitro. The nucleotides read TGTGCCCCCCCCCGAGGTGTCTACAATGAGCAGTTCTTC. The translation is CAPPRGVYNEQFF.